Listed here are 19 T cell receptor beta chains from one sample, sequenced in a study of blood T cell repertoires in COVID-19. Using immunoSEQ multiplex PCR, the repertoire was profiled, and TCRdb retains in-frame clones only, with some absent. The top ten clones hold 1.7% of a sample with about 290,000 clones, 89% of them seen once. The sample taken for sequencing was PBMCs or T cells enriched from blood (not recorded which). Source of these receptors: a woman aged 40 to 50 who had recovered from COVID-19.

The V gene is TRBV27, the J gene TRBJ1-1; 8 bases are shared with TRBD1. Germline V gene lookup returns CDR1 MNHEY and CDR2 SMNVEV (reference sequence). The CDR3 spans 16 residues. The V gene end was trimmed by 3 bases and the J gene end by 4 bases; junction bases not matched to a gene: 10. CDR3 coding DNA: TGTGCCAGCAGTTTGGGGGACAGGACCGGGGGCACTGAAGCTTTCTTT. It is translated as CASSLGDRTGGTEAFF.

This clone was observed a single time. The V and J genes are TRBV18 and TRBJ2-1, with D perhaps TRBD2 (6 bases). Deletions cut 0 bases from V and 0 bases from J, with 12 bases between. CDR1 and CDR2 from the germline V gene are KGHSH and LQKENI. The CDR3 is made up of 17 amino acids. For the CDR3, the DNA is TGTGCCAGCTCACCACCTCTTATAGCGGACTCCTACAATGAGCAGTTCTTC. Its protein product is CASSPPLIADSYNEQFF.

The rearrangement uses TRBV11-2 and TRBJ2-2; D call uncertain. With 3 bases removed from V and 3 bases from J, the gap between germline ends came to 2 bases. Germline V gene data show CDR1 as SGHAT and CDR2 as FQNNGV. The length of the CDR3 is 12 residues. This chain's CDR3 is CASSFDTGELFF. The CDR3 coding sequence is TGTGCCAGCAGCTTCGACACCGGGGAGCTGTTTTTT.

In its sample, this clone was seen once. The chain recombines TRBV7-2 with TRBJ1-2, with D maybe TRBD1 (5 bases). Germline CDR1 and CDR2: SGHTA and FQGNSA. CDR3 length equals 14 residues. V shed 4 bases and J shed 4 bases, with 13 bases lying between them. The DNA of the CDR3 is TGTGCCAGCAGCTCTACAGGAGGGAGCTATGGCTACACCTTC. It yields the protein CASSSTGGSYGYTF.

The chain joins TRBV12-3 or TRBV12-4 to TRBJ1-2; 9 bases map to TRBD1. V was clipped by 6 bases and J by 8 bases; unmatched bases: 7. There are 13 residues in the CDR3. The CDR3 coding sequence is TGTGCCAGCAGCCTTGACAGGGGGGAAGGCTACACCTTC. Protein product: CASSLDRGEGYTF.

This rearrangement joins TRBV18 to TRBJ2-5, with D perhaps matching TRBD2 (5 bases). Germline V lookup: CDR1 KGHSH, CDR2 LQKENI. V was pared by 3 bases and J by 4 bases, with 12 bases between. The CDR3 contains 14 residues. DNA for the CDR3: TGTGCCAGCTCACCCCCGGGGTTCCGAGAGACCCAGTACTTC. This codes for CASSPPGFRETQYF.

This clone was recorded once. The CDR3 sequence is CASTISGGHGVSQYF. CDR3 nucleotide sequence: TGTGCCAGCACCATCTCGGGGGGGCACGGTGTGTCCCAGTACTTC. The rearrangement links TRBV2 to TRBJ2-5; 8 nucleotides line up with TRBD2. Germline V lookup: CDR1 SNHLY, CDR2 FYNNEI. Trimming took 7 bases from V and 9 from J; bases not matched to a gene: 16. This CDR3 has 15 residues.

Written as DNA, the CDR3 is TGTGCCAGCAGTTACGAGGGACAAGGCCTCTATGGCTACACCTTC. Translating it yields CASSYEGQGLYGYTF. The chain carries TRBV6-2 or TRBV6-3 and TRBJ1-2; D perhaps matches TRBD1 (6 bases). This CDR3 is 15 amino acids long. The V end lost 2 bases, the J end lost 4 bases, and 14 bases lay between the germline ends. Germline V gene lookup returns CDR1 MNHEY and CDR2 SVGEGT.

The chain carries TRBV30 and TRBJ1-4; 9 bases agree with TRBD1. Germline assignment: CDR1 GTSNPN and CDR2 SVGIG (reference sequence). Losses at the gene ends were 5 bases for V and 4 bases for J; bases not matched to a gene: 2. The CDR3 runs 13 residues. The CDR3 region has the DNA TGTGCCTGGGCGGGACAGGGTAATGAAAAACTGTTTTTT. It is translated as CAWAGQGNEKLFF.

This chain uses TRBV19 with TRBJ2-1; 8 nucleotides agree with TRBD2. Germline V gives CDR1 LNHDA, CDR2 SQIVND (reference sequence). This CDR3 spans 15 amino acids. V was pared by 7 bases and J by 6 bases, with 11 bases of the junction left unmatched. The CDR3 region has the DNA TGTGCCAGTACCCTGGGACTAGTCGGGGTCAATGAGCAGTTCTTC. Its translation: CASTLGLVGVNEQFF.

This chain uses TRBV27 with TRBJ2-5; weak D call: TRBD2 (6 bases). The germline V gene has CDR1 MNHEY and CDR2 SMNVEV (reference sequence). Trimming took 4 bases from V and 5 from J, leaving 17 bases between them. CDR3 size: 15 residues. CDR3 protein: CASSYAGLPGETQYF. In DNA form, the CDR3 reads TGTGCCAGCAGTTATGCGGGACTCCCCGGGGAGACCCAGTACTTC.

CDR3 coding DNA: TGTGCCAGCAGCGGGAACAGGGAGAACGAGCAGTACTTC. It yields the protein CASSGNRENEQYF. The chain couples TRBV7-6 to TRBJ2-7, with TRBD1 as a possible D gene (6 bases). V lost 5 bases, J lost 5 bases, and 13 bases lay in between. The length of the CDR3 is 13 residues. The germline CDR1 and CDR2 sequences are SGHVS and FNYEAQ.

The genes are TRBV4-2 and TRBJ1-2; 7 positions match TRBD1. The length of the CDR3 is 13 residues. In germline, CDR1 is LGHNA, CDR2 YNFKEQ. J was trimmed by 6 bases and V by 4 bases; bases with no gene match: 5. CDR3 DNA sequence: TGTGCCAGCAGCCTGACAGGGACGCATGGCTACACCTTC. Its protein is CASSLTGTHGYTF.

The chain employs TRBV5-1 and TRBJ1-4; 8 bases map to TRBD1. CDR3 length: 14 residues. With 4 bases clipped from V and 10 bases from J, the junction kept 9 bases outside the gene matches. Looked up from germline, CDR1 is SGHRS and CDR2 is YFSETQ. This CDR3 is CASSLTGGDGKLFF. CDR3 DNA sequence: TGCGCCAGCAGCCTTACAGGGGGGGATGGAAAACTGTTTTTT. The full variable domain, in which reference TRBV5-1 and TRBJ1-4 provide the parts outside the CDR3, is KAGVTQTPRYLIKTRGQQVTLSCSPISGHRSVSWYQQTPGQGLQFLFEYFSETQRNKGNFPGRFSGRQFSNSRSEMNVSTLELGDSALYLCASSLTGGDGKLFFGSGTQLSVL.

The gene calls are TRBV4-2 and TRBJ2-7; 9 positions agree with TRBD2. The germline CDR1 and CDR2 sequences are LGHNA and YNFKEQ. The CDR3 spans 15 residues. J lost 4 bases, V lost 1 base, and 5 bases had no gene match. The CDR3 region is CASSQVASGIYEQYF. CDR3 DNA sequence: TGTGCCAGCAGCCAAGTCGCTAGCGGGATTTACGAGCAGTACTTC.

The V gene is TRBV5-1, the J gene TRBJ1-2, with D perhaps TRBD1 (6 bases). Trimming pared 4 bases from V and 2 bases from J, leaving 21 bases between. The CDR3 consists of 17 residues. Germline V lookup: CDR1 SGHRS, CDR2 YFSETQ. CDR3 nucleotides: TGCGCCAGCAGCCCCAGGGGTAACAGGGACCGGAACTATGGCTACACCTTC. This encodes CASSPRGNRDRNYGYTF.

V and J are TRBV7-3 and TRBJ2-1; TRBD2 matches at 10 bases. The CDR3 sequence is 17 residues long. V was clipped by 2 bases and J by 4 bases; unmatched bases: 8. Germline assignment: CDR1 SGHTA and CDR2 FQGTGA. The CDR3 sequence: CASSLGGRAGGYNEQFF. The CDR3 region has the DNA TGTGCCAGCAGCTTAGGGGGTCGAGCGGGAGGGTACAATGAGCAGTTCTTC.

V gene TRBV5-1 combines with J gene TRBJ1-1, with D maybe TRBD1 (5 bases). V was shortened by 0 bases and J by 5 bases, with 14 bases between the two germline ends. The V gene's germline CDR1 is SGHRS and CDR2 YFSETQ. This CDR3 comprises 15 residues. The DNA of the CDR3 is TGCGCCAGCAGCTTGGCCGTCGGGGAGGGGACTGAAGCTTTCTTT. As protein: CASSLAVGEGTEAFF.

V gene TRBV7-2 combines with J gene TRBJ2-3; TRBD2 matches at 7 bases. The CDR3 is 16 residues long. The V gene end was trimmed by 1 base and the J gene end by 2 bases; junction bases not matched to a gene: 6. Germline V gives CDR1 SGHTA, CDR2 FQGNSA. CDR3 region: CASSLGPSGSTDTQYF. In DNA form, the CDR3 reads TGTGCCAGCAGCTTAGGGCCTAGCGGTTCCACAGATACGCAGTATTTT.